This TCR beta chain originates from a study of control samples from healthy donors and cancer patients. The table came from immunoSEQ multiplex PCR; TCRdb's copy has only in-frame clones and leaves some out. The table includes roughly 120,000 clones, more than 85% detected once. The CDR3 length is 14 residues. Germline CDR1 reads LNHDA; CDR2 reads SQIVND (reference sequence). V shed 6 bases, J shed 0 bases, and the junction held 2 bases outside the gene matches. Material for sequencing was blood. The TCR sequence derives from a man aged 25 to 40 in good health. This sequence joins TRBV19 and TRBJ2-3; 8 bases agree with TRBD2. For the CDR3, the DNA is TGTGCCAGTAGAAGCGGGGGTAGCACAGATACGCAGTATTTT. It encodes CASRSGGSTDTQYF.